These 20 T cell receptor beta chains were all obtained from the same sample, sequenced in a study of blood T cell repertoires in COVID-19. The method was immunoSEQ multiplex PCR; TCRdb's version includes in-frame clones alone and lacks a portion of them. The table lists 57,000 or so clones, 88% of them singletons. The sequenced material came from peripheral blood. These receptors all stem from a woman aged 45-60 years with active or convalescent COVID-19.

The genes are TRBV12-5 and TRBJ1-5; possible D gene TRBD1, 5 bases. Trimming cost V 2 bases and J 6 bases, with 17 bases left between them. The CDR3 extends over 16 amino acids. Germline V gene sequence: CDR1 LGHNT, CDR2 FRNRAP. CDR3 loop: CASGLIIQGGSQPQHF. DNA for the CDR3: TGTGCTAGTGGTTTGATCATTCAGGGAGGGAGTCAGCCCCAGCATTTT. Drawing the rest from reference TRBV12-5 and TRBJ1-5, the complete variable domain is DARVTQTPRHKVTEMGQEVTMRCQPILGHNTVFWYRQTMMQGLELLAYFRNRAPLDDSGMPKDRFSAEMPDATLATLKIQPSEPRDSAVYFCASGLIIQGGSQPQHFGDGTRLSIL.

The chain couples TRBV2 to TRBJ1-2; TRBD1 is a possible D gene (5 bases). Germline loops: CDR1 SNHLY, CDR2 FYNNEI. The CDR3 totals 14 residues. Trimming removed 5 bases at V and 6 bases at J, with 16 bases between. Here the CDR3 reads CASSQETVGNGYTF. The CDR3 DNA follows: TGTGCCAGCAGTCAAGAGACAGTGGGGAATGGCTACACCTTC.

This clone was seen only once. The rearrangement joins TRBV2 to TRBJ1-3; D ambiguous. Trimming pared 3 bases from V and 4 bases from J, leaving 4 bases between. CDR1 SNHLY and CDR2 FYNNEI come from the germline V gene. The CDR3 length is 12 residues. The CDR3 protein is CASSDQGNTIYF. As DNA, the CDR3 is TGTGCCAGCAGTGATCAGGGAAACACCATATATTTT.

This clone was seen a single time. The J gene is TRBJ2-1, the V gene TRBV10-3, with D maybe TRBD2 (5 bases). Germline CDR1 and CDR2: ENHRY and SYGVKD. Trimming left V 0 bases short and J 9 bases short, with 9 bases between. CDR3 length equals 13 residues. This CDR3 reads CAISESFGVEQFF. As DNA, the CDR3 is TGTGCCATCAGTGAGTCGTTCGGGGTTGAGCAGTTCTTC.

This clone has just one count. The chain has TRBV6-5 and TRBJ2-1; TRBD2 matches at 10 bases. The CDR3 runs to 15 residues. V dropped 4 bases and J dropped 3; count of bases not matched to a gene: 3. The germline CDR1 and CDR2 sequences are MNHEY and SVGAGI. The DNA of the CDR3 is TGTGCCAGCAGTTCCGGACTAGCGGTCTACAATGAGCAGTTCTTC. Amino acids: CASSSGLAVYNEQFF.

Turning to this clone: The junction departs from germline at one end; a sequencing error may be responsible. This chain uses TRBV29-1 with TRBJ2-7, with D tentatively TRBD2 (7 bases). Germline lookup yields CDR1 SQVTM and CDR2 ANQGSEA. There are 14 residues in the CDR3. Here the CDR3 DNA reads TGCAGCGTCGAAGGGGGGGGAGAGCCCTACGAGCAGTACTTC. Its protein is CSVEGGGEPYEQYF.

On this clone: The same CDR3 is also encoded by other DNA sequences in this sample. The chain recombines TRBV18 with TRBJ1-6, with 7 bases fitting TRBD1. CDR1 and CDR2 from the germline V gene are KGHSH and LQKENI. The CDR3 extends over 14 amino acids. Trimming took 1 base from V and 10 from J; bases not matched to a gene: 4. The CDR3 bases are TGTGCCAGCTCACCACAGGGGGCCGACTCACCCCTCCACTTT. Protein sequence: CASSPQGADSPLHF. The entire variable domain, with the rest obtained from reference TRBV18 and TRBJ1-6, is as follows: NAGVMQNPRHLVRRRGQEARLRCSPMKGHSHVYWYRQLPEEGLKFMVYLQKENIIDESGMPKERFSAEFPKEGPSILRIQQVVRGDSAAYFCASSPQGADSPLHFGNGTRLTVT.

This rearrangement joins TRBV5-1 to TRBJ1-1; D gene ambiguous. V gave up 0 bases and J gave up 1 base, with 10 bases separating them. CDR1 and CDR2 (germline): SGHRS, YFSETQ. The CDR3 is made up of 15 amino acids. CDR3 bases: TGCGCCAGCAGCTTGGCACCGAGCCAGAACACTGAAGCTTTCTTT. Protein: CASSLAPSQNTEAFF.

V usage is TRBV6-1 and J usage is TRBJ1-1; possibly TRBD1 for D (6 bases). This CDR3 contains 15 residues. Per the germline V gene, CDR1 is MNHNS and CDR2 is SASEGT. V was trimmed by 1 base and J by 0 bases, leaving 9 bases between them. DNA of the CDR3: TGTGCCAGCAGTGAAGAAGGGACAATGAACACTGAAGCTTTCTTT. It translates to CASSEEGTMNTEAFF.

The V call is TRBV11-3, the J call TRBJ2-5; D is perhaps TRBD1 (6 bases). V gave up 6 bases and J gave up 2 bases, with 13 bases separating them. Per the germline V gene, CDR1 is SGHNT and CDR2 is YENEEA. CDR3 length: 14 residues. The CDR3 is CASSHGTTQETQYF. CDR3 nucleotides: TGTGCCAGCAGTCACGGGACAACACAAGAGACCCAGTACTTC.

This clone appeared a few times. The genes are TRBV27 and TRBJ2-7, with 7 positions matching TRBD1. The CDR3 is 14 residues long. CDR1 is MNHEY, CDR2 SMNVEV, per germline (reference sequence). J gave up 2 bases and V 6 bases, and 7 bases lay outside the gene matches. The CDR3 coding sequence is TGTGCCAGCAGACCCGGGACAGCTGCCTACGAGCAGTACTTC. It encodes CASRPGTAAYEQYF.

This chain joins TRBV14 and TRBJ2-2, with TRBD2 matching over 14 bases. CDR1 is SGHDN, CDR2 FVKESK, per germline. V was pared by 3 bases and J by 7 bases, with 10 bases of the junction left unmatched. This CDR3 contains 18 residues. As DNA, the CDR3 is TGTGCCAGCAGCCAGAGGGGGACTAGCGGGAGTGTTGGCGGGGAGCTGTTTTTT. Translation gives CASSQRGTSGSVGGELFF.

This clone was seen only a few times. The chain recombines TRBV5-1 with TRBJ2-5, with 9 bases that match TRBD2. This CDR3 is built from 15 residues. CDR1 is SGHRS and CDR2 is YFSETQ in the germline V gene. The trim removed 6 bases at V and 2 bases at J, leaving 8 bases unmatched. CDR3 loop: CASTSGTSFQETQYF. CDR3 in DNA: TGCGCCAGCACCTCCGGGACTAGCTTTCAAGAGACCCAGTACTTC.

The V gene is TRBV6-1, the J gene TRBJ1-1; 11 bases are a match to TRBD1. V trimming: 1 base; J trimming: 0 bases; junction bases outside the gene matches: 1. Germline CDR1 is MNHNS and CDR2 is SASEGT. This CDR3 is 16 amino acids long. CDR3 sequence reads: CASSEEGQGVNTEAFF. The CDR3 DNA reads TGTGCCAGCAGTGAAGAGGGACAGGGGGTGAACACTGAAGCTTTCTTT.

The chain carries TRBV2 and TRBJ2-3, with 7 bases that match TRBD1. Losses at the gene ends were 5 bases for V and 3 bases for J; bases not matched to a gene: 17. The germline V gene encodes CDR1 SNHLY and CDR2 FYNNEI. CDR3 length: 18 amino acids. The CDR3 loop reads CASSQLVVLDRSTDTQYF. CDR3 nucleotide sequence: TGTGCCAGCAGTCAACTAGTAGTTTTGGACAGGTCTACAGATACGCAGTATTTT.

The chain joins TRBV19 to TRBJ2-2; 12 nucleotides line up with TRBD2. V gave up 5 bases and J gave up 4 bases; unmatched junction bases: 5. The germline V gene has CDR1 LNHDA and CDR2 SQIVND (reference sequence). The CDR3 is 16 amino acids. The CDR3 region is CASSASSGRATGELFF. CDR3 DNA sequence: TGTGCCAGTAGTGCCTCTAGCGGGAGGGCCACCGGGGAGCTGTTTTTT.

In its sample, this clone was seen once. V and J are TRBV7-6 and TRBJ2-1; tentative D call: TRBD2 (5 bases). The CDR3 length is 16 residues. Germline V gene lookup returns CDR1 SGHVS and CDR2 FNYEAQ. The V gene lost 3 bases and the J gene lost 0 bases, with 12 bases spanning the gap. CDR3 DNA sequence: TGTGCCAGCAGCTTCCCCAAAGGGAGCTCCTACAATGAGCAGTTCTTC. Its translation: CASSFPKGSSYNEQFF.

The genes are TRBV2 and TRBJ2-5; no reliable D call. Trimming pared 6 bases from V and 4 bases from J, leaving 9 bases between. The germline gives CDR1 SNHLY, CDR2 FYNNEI. The CDR3 is 12 residues long. CDR3 DNA sequence: TGTGCCAGCAGCGGAGAGGCAGAGACCCAGTACTTC. This codes for CASSGEAETQYF.

This clone was observed a few times. This chain joins TRBV2 and TRBJ2-7; 8 nucleotides agree with TRBD2. The CDR3 loop spans 13 amino acids. Germline values: CDR1 SNHLY, CDR2 FYNNEI. With V trimmed by 6 bases and J by 4 bases, 5 bases remained unmatched. As DNA, the CDR3 is TGTGCCAGCAGAGGGACTAGTCGTTACGAGCAGTACTTC. This encodes CASRGTSRYEQYF.

This clone is categorized as medium-sized. The V and J genes are TRBV5-5 and TRBJ1-1; no clear D gene. This CDR3 has 15 residues. Trimming cost V 2 bases and J 0 bases, with 11 bases left between them. The V gene's germline CDR1 is SGHKS and CDR2 YYEKEE (reference sequence). The CDR3 nucleotides read TGTGCCAGCAGCTTTCTGACAAGAATGAACACTGAAGCTTTCTTT. Translating it yields CASSFLTRMNTEAFF.